The present T cell receptor beta chain was sequenced within a study of cytomegalovirus exposure and HLA in healthy donors. Turning to this clone: Antigen unknown.

Findings and limits, study-wide: Three chains tied to CMV proved CMV antigen-specific in vitro. Reportedly, diagnosis of cytomegalovirus status by the classifier showed high specificity and sensitivity. According to a later analysis, donors in an Asian-associated ancestry cluster reportedly had fewer N-insertions than the roughly 720-donor mean. Associated with cytomegalovirus, according to the listing, were about 160 TCR beta chains.

This PCR relied on a set of 60 Vbeta primers and 13 Jbeta primers. The table came from immunoSEQ multiplex PCR; TCRdb's copy has only in-frame clones and leaves some out. The repertoire holds some 80,000 clones, with about 9.4% as singletons. Germline V lookup: CDR1 MNHNY, CDR2 SVGAGI (reference sequence). This CDR3 has 16 residues. Trimming removed 6 bases at V and 1 base at J, with 16 bases between. The chain carries TRBV6-6 and TRBJ1-3, with a possible D match to TRBD1 (6 bases). The TCR sequence derives from a man in his sixties in good health and CMV-seropositive. The sequencing sample was made of PBMCs. The CDR3 DNA reads as TGTGCCAGCAGGTCTCAAGGGGGATTGTCTGGAAACACCATATATTTT. This gives the protein CASRSQGGLSGNTIYF.